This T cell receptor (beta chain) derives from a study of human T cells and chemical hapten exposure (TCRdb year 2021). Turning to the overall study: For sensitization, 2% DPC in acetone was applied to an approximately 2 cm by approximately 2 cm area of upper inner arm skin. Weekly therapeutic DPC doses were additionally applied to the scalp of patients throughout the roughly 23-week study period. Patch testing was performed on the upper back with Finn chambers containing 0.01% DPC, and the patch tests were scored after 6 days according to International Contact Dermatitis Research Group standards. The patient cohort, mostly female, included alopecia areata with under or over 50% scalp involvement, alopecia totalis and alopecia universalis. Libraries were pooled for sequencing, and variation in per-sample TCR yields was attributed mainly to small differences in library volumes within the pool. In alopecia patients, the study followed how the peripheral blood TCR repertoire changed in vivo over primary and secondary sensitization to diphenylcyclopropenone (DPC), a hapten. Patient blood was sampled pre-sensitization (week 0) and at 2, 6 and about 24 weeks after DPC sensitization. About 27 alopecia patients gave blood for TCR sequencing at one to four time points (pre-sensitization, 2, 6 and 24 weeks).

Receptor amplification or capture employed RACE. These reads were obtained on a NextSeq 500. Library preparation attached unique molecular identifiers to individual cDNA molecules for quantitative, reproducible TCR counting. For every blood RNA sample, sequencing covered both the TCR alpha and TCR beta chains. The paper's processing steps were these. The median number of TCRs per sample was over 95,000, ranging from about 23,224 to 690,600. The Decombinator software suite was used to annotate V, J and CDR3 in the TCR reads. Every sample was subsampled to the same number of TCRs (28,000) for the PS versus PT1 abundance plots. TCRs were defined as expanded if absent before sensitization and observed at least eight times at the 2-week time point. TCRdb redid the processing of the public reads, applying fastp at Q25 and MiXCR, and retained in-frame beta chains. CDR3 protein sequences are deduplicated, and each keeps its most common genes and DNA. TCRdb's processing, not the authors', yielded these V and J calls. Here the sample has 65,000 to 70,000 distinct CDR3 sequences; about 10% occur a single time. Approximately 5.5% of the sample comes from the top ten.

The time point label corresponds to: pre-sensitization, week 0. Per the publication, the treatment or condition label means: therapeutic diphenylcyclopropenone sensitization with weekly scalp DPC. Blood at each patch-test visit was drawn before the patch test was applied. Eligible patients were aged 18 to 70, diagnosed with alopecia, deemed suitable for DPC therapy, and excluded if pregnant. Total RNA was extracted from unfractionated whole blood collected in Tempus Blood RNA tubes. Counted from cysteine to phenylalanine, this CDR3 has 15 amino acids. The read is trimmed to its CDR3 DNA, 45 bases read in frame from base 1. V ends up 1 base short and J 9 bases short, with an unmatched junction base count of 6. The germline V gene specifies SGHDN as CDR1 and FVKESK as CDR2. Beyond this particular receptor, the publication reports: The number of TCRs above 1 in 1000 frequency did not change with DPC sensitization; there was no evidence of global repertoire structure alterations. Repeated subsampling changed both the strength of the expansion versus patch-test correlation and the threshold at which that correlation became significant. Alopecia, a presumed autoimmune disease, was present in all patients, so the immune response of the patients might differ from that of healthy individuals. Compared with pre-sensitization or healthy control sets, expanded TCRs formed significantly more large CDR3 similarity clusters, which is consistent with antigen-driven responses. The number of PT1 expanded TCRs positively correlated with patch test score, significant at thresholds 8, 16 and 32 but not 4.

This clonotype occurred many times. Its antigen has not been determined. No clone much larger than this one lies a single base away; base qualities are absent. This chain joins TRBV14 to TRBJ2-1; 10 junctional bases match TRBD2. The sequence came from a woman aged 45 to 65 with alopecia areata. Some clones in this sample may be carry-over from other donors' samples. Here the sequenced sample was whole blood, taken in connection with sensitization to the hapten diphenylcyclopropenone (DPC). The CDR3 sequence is CASSQVSSGRSEQFF. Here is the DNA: TGTGCCAGCAGCCAAGTGTCTAGCGGGAGATCTGAGCAGTTCTTC.